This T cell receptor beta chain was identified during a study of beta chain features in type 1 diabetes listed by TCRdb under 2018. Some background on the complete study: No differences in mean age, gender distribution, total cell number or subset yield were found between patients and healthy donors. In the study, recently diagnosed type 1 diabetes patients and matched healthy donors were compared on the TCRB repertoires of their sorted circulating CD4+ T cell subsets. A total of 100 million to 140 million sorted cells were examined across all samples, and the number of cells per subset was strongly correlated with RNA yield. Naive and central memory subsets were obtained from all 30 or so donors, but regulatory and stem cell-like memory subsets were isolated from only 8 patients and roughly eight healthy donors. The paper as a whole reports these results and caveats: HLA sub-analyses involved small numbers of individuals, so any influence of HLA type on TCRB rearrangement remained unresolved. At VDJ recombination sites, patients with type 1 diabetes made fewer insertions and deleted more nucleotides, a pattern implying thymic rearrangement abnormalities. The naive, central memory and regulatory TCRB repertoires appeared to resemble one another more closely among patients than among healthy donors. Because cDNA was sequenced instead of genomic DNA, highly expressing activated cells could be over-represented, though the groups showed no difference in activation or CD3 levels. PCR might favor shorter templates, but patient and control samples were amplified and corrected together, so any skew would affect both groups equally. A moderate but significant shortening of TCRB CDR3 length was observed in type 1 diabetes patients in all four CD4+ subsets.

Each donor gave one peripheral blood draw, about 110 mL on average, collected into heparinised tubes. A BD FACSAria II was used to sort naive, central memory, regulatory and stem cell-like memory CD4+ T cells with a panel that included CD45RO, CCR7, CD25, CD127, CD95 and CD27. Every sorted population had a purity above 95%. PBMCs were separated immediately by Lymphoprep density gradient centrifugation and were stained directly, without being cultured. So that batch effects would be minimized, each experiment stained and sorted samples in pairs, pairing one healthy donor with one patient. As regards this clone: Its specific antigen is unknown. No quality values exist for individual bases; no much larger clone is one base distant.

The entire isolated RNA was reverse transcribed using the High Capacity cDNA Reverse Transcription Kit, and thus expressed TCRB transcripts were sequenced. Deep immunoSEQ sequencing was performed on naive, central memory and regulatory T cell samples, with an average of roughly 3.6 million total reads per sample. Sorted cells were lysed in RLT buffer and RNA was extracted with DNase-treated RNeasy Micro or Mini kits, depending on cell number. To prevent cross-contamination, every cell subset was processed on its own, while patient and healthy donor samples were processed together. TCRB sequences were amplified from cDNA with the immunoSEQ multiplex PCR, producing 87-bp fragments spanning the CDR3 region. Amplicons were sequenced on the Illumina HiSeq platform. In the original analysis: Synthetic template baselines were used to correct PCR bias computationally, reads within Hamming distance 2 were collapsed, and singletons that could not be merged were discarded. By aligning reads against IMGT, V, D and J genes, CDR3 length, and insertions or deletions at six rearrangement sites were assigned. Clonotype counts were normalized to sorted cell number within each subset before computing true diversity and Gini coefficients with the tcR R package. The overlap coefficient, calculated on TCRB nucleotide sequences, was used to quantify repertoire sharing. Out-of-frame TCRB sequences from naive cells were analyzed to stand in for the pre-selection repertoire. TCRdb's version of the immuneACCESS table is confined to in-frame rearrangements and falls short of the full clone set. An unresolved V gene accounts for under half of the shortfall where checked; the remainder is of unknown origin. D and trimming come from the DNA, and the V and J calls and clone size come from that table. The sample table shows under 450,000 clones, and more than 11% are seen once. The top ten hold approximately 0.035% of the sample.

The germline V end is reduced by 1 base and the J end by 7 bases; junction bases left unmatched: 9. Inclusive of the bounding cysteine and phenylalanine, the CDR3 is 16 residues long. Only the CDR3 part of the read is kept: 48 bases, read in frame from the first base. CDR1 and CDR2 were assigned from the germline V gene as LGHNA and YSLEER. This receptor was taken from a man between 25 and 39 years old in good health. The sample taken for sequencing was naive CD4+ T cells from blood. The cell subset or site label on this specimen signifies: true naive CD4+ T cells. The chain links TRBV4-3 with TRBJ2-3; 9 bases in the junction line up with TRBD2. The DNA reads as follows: TGCGCCAGCAGCCAAGGTCCGGTAGCGGGAGTACATACGCAGTATTTT. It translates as CASSQGPVAGVHTQYF.